These 8 T cell receptor beta chains share one sample of origin, sequenced in a study of T cells after yellow fever vaccination. MiXCR, applied by TCRdb to the 5' RACE reads, yields one record per CDR3 protein. The sample yields around 200,000 distinct CDR3 sequences, approximately 10% seen once. Sequenced here: CD8+ T cells sorted from PBMCs, sampled 15 days after the yellow fever booster vaccination. The source of these receptors is a man younger than 35 who received the YFV17D yellow fever vaccine.

Only a few counts were recorded for this clonotype. The rearrangement uses TRBV4-3 and TRBJ2-3; no clear D. Per the germline V gene, CDR1 is LGHNA and CDR2 is YSLEER. V was cut by 4 bases and J by 2 bases, with 22 bases left in between. There are 18 residues in the CDR3. CDR3 sequence (DNA): TGCGCCAGCAGCCCTCGGTGGCTGTCGACCTCGGCCACAGATACGCAGTATTTT. It encodes CASSPRWLSTSATDTQYF.

This clonotype was seen only a few times. This chain links TRBV6-2 or TRBV6-3 with TRBJ1-5; D call uncertain. Germline V gene data show CDR1 as MNHEY and CDR2 as SVGEGT. The CDR3 is made up of 14 amino acids. Trimming took 2 bases from V and 6 from J, leaving 11 bases between them. Here the CDR3 reads CASSYGQVSQPQHF. For the CDR3, the DNA is TGTGCCAGCAGTTACGGGCAGGTCTCTCAGCCCCAGCATTTT.

This clonotype was seen a few times. J is TRBJ2-7 and V is TRBV9, with TRBD1 matching over 8 bases. Germline CDR1 is SGDLS and CDR2 is YYNGEE. CDR3 length equals 13 residues. Trimming removed 4 bases from V and 5 bases from J; junction bases left unmatched: 5. The CDR3 region is CASSFRGLDEQYF. The CDR3 nucleotides are TGTGCCAGCAGCTTCAGGGGGCTCGACGAGCAGTACTTC. The entire variable domain, with the rest obtained from reference TRBV9 and TRBJ2-7, is as follows: DSGVTQTPKHLITATGQRVTLRCSPRSGDLSVYWYQQSLDQGLQFLIQYYNGEERAKGNILERFSAQQFPDLHSELNLSSLELGDSALYFCASSFRGLDEQYFGPGTRLTVT.

J is TRBJ2-4 and V is TRBV14; D is uncertain. V shed 2 bases and J shed 6 bases, with 5 bases lying between them. The germline CDR1 and CDR2 sequences are SGHDN and FVKESK. The CDR3 is made up of 12 amino acids. The CDR3 protein is CASSQTLNIQYF. The CDR3 DNA reads TGTGCCAGCAGCCAAACCTTAAACATTCAGTACTTC.

This clonotype was found a few times. The chain joins TRBV6-9 to TRBJ2-2; D remains ambiguous. V shed 6 bases and J shed 4 bases, with 15 bases lying between them. The CDR3 totals 15 residues. From germline, CDR1 is MNHGY and CDR2 SVAAGI. The CDR3 sequence: CASSKKRPSTGELFF. As DNA, the CDR3 is TGTGCCAGCAGCAAAAAAAGACCCAGCACCGGGGAGCTGTTTTTT.

This clonotype showed up many times. The chain uses TRBV5-5 and TRBJ2-1; D is unresolved. The CDR3 extends over 13 amino acids. In germline, CDR1 is SGHKS, CDR2 YYEKEE (reference sequence). Trimming removed 0 bases at V and 6 bases at J, with 7 bases between. CDR3: CASSLAGSNEQFF. CDR3 bases: TGTGCCAGCAGCTTGGCCGGTAGCAATGAGCAGTTCTTC.

As regards this clonotype: A much larger clonotype is one base distant, so this may be a read error. The chain joins TRBV4-1 to TRBJ1-1; no reliable D call. Germline assignment: CDR1 MGHRA and CDR2 YSYEKL. V lost 0 bases to trimming and J lost 8 bases, with 7 bases between them. The CDR3 is made up of 12 amino acids. The CDR3, as DNA: TGCGCCAGCAGCCAAGATGGGCACGAAGCTTTCTTT. Its protein is CASSQDGHEAFF.

This chain's CDR3 is CASSSAGTAYEQYV. The CDR3 region has the DNA TGTGCCAGCAGCAGCGCCGGGACAGCCTACGAGCAGTACGTC. This chain joins TRBV7-9 and TRBJ2-7; TRBD1 matches 7 bases. Germline CDR1 reads SEHNR; CDR2 reads FQNEAQ (reference sequence). After removal of 5 bases from V and 2 bases from J, the junction contained 6 bases not matched to a gene. The CDR3 has 14 amino acids.